The clone carrying this TCR beta chain showed up just a few times. No antigen is known for it. The sample belongs to a study of identical twins. V was shortened by 1 base and J by 2 bases, with 12 bases between the two germline ends. This CDR3 has 15 residues. The germline V gene has CDR1 LGHNA and CDR2 YNFKEQ. From the 5' RACE reads, TCRdb called clonotypes with MiXCR, one entry per CDR3 protein. The sample records over 250,000 distinct CDR3 sequences, roughly 9% being singletons. Study outcomes and limitations: Cross-sectional statistical analysis, not tracking of the same donors, underpinned the conclusions. Modelling underestimated the level of out-of-frame TCR alpha sharing observed in monozygotic twins. In beta out-of-frame sequences, the excess sharing between twins was weaker.

A further study also used this sample, focusing on yellow fever vaccine responses in identical twins.

Input material: CD8+ T cells sorted from blood. The clonotype originates from a young woman in good health. The chain links TRBV4-2 to TRBJ2-7; the D gene could be TRBD1 or TRBD2 (5 bases each). CDR3 bases: TGTGCCAGCAGCCAAGCCGGGGCAGGGACCTACGAGCAGTACTTC. Translating it yields CASSQAGAGTYEQYF.